This TCR beta chain was sequenced in a study of siplizumab effects on memory and regulatory T cells. Study-level points and caveats: Proliferating siplizumab-culture Tregs lacked confirmation of suppressive function. Alloreactive sequences tracing back to unstimulated CD4+ memory cells fell significantly with siplizumab. Most alloreactive clones went unmapped to unstimulated subsets; only a minor fraction mapped.

Assaying covered approximately 100,000 TCR templates per sample. Sequenced by immunoSEQ multiplex PCR; TCRdb stores in-frame clones only, minus some. The table includes 100,000 or so clones, about 93% detected once. The ends were cut back, 3 bases at V and 6 bases at J, with 11 bases in the middle. Per the germline V gene, CDR1 is SQVTM and CDR2 is ANQGSEA. The CDR3 totals 12 residues. A remark on this clone: Its specificity is unknown.

The sequence was collected from a human donor in good health. The sample comprised Tregs sorted from blood. The genes are TRBV29-1 and TRBJ1-2, with a tentative D call TRBD1 (5 bases). The CDR3 loop reads CSVEKGMDGYTF. In DNA, the CDR3 is TGCAGCGTTGAGAAGGGGATGGATGGCTACACCTTC.